These 15 T cell receptor beta chains were all obtained from the same sample, sequenced in a study of cytomegalovirus exposure and HLA in healthy donors. Generated by immunoSEQ multiplex PCR, the TCRdb table keeps only in-frame clones and is missing some. This sample has under 150,000 clones, with approximately 90% found just once. Material: PBMCs. Source of these receptors: a woman younger than 35 in good health and CMV-seropositive.

CDR3: CASSSQGATYNSPLHF. The CDR3 coding sequence is TGCGCCAGCAGCTCTCAGGGGGCAACCTATAATTCACCCCTCCACTTT. The chain is built from TRBV5-1 and TRBJ1-6; 8 bases agree with TRBD1. CDR1 is SGHRS and CDR2 is YFSETQ in the germline V gene. The trim removed 3 bases at V and 2 bases at J, leaving 4 bases unmatched. CDR3 length: 16 residues.

This chain joins TRBV9 and TRBJ1-2; TRBD1 matches at 8 bases. Germline V CDR1 and CDR2: SGDLS, YYNGEE. With V trimmed by 0 bases and J by 8 bases, 9 bases remained unmatched. The CDR3 loop spans 15 amino acids. CDR3 sequence reads: CASSVAGQGARGYTF. In nucleotides, the CDR3 is TGTGCCAGCAGCGTAGCGGGGCAGGGGGCACGGGGCTACACCTTC.

The gene calls are TRBV18 and TRBJ2-7; the match to TRBD1 covers 10 bases. This CDR3 contains 18 residues. J gave up 2 bases and V 0 bases, and 10 bases lay outside the gene matches. Germline assignment: CDR1 KGHSH and CDR2 LQKENI. In DNA form, the CDR3 reads TGTGCCAGCTCACCACCGAAAACCGGGACAGGGGACGCCTACGAGCAGTACTTC. This codes for CASSPPKTGTGDAYEQYF.

The V call is TRBV15, the J call TRBJ2-7; 12 positions agree with TRBD1. This CDR3 spans 15 amino acids. Germline CDR1 reads LNHNV; CDR2 reads YYDKDF (reference sequence). J lost 5 bases, V lost 4 bases, and 6 bases had no gene match. In DNA form, the CDR3 reads TGTGCCACCAGCAACCGGGACAGGGGGCCGAACGAGCAGTACTTC. As protein: CATSNRDRGPNEQYF.

The V call is TRBV7-9, the J call TRBJ1-5, with 8 positions matching TRBD1. V gave up 5 bases and J gave up 7 bases; unmatched junction bases: 4. The CDR3 runs to 13 residues. Germline V gene lookup returns CDR1 SEHNR and CDR2 FQNEAQ (reference sequence). CDR3 DNA: TGTGCCAGCAGCACGGACAGGGTACAGCCCCAGCATTTT. This encodes CASSTDRVQPQHF.

The chain carries TRBV9 and TRBJ1-2, with TRBD1 as a possible D gene (6 bases). CDR3 length equals 13 residues. V lost 1 base and J lost 6, with 10 bases in between. The germline V gene has CDR1 SGDLS and CDR2 YYNGEE. Written as DNA, the CDR3 is TGTGCCAGCAGCGTATTAGGGGGGGATGGCTACACCTTC. It codes for CASSVLGGDGYTF.

This sequence joins TRBV6-1 and TRBJ1-2; D may be TRBD1 (6 bases). In germline, CDR1 is MNHNS, CDR2 SASEGT. The length of the CDR3 is 15 residues. Deletions cut 5 bases from V and 8 bases from J, with 21 bases between. The CDR3 loop is CASSSRRTDGGGYTF. CDR3 bases: TGTGCCAGCAGTTCCCGAAGGACAGACGGCGGCGGCTACACCTTC.

CDR3 sequence reads: CASSVTGGLTEAFF. The CDR3 DNA sequence: TGTGCCAGCAGCGTTACAGGGGGCCTCACTGAAGCTTTCTTT. V is TRBV9 and J is TRBJ1-1; 9 nucleotides agree with TRBD1. CDR3 length equals 14 residues. Trimming took 2 bases from V and 4 from J; bases not matched to a gene: 3. Germline-derived CDR1 and CDR2 are SGDLS and YYNGEE.

A note on this clone: The sample contains more than one DNA sequence encoding this CDR3. The chain links TRBV28 to TRBJ1-1; D uncertain. This CDR3 is 11 amino acids long. From germline, CDR1 is MDHEN and CDR2 SYDVKM. Trimming cost V 7 bases and J 2 bases, with 5 bases left between them. The CDR3 nucleotides read TGTGCCAGCACCTCCAACACTGAAGCTTTCTTT. Translation gives CASTSNTEAFF. The full variable domain, with the rest looked up from reference TRBV28 and TRBJ1-1, is DVKVTQSSRYLVKRTGEKVFLECVQDMDHENMFWYRQDPGLGLRLIYFSYDVKMKEKGDIPEGYSVSREKKERFSLILESASTNQTSMYLCASTSNTEAFFGQGTRLTVV.

The chain joins TRBV30 to TRBJ1-3, with TRBD1 matching 8 bases. This CDR3 has 12 amino acids. V was pared by 8 bases and J by 4 bases, with 4 bases of the junction left unmatched. Germline CDR1 and CDR2: GTSNPN and SVGIG (reference sequence). The CDR3 bases are TGTGCCACTGACAGGGGAGGAAACACCATATATTTT. This sequence encodes CATDRGGNTIYF.

The genes are TRBV28 and TRBJ1-4; 8 bases align to TRBD1. V lost 5 bases, J lost 9 bases, and 17 bases stayed unmatched. This CDR3 spans 17 amino acids. Germline V gene lookup returns CDR1 MDHEN and CDR2 SYDVKM. The CDR3 loop reads CASSRLEWTGIAKKLFF. As DNA, the CDR3 is TGTGCCAGCAGTCGACTAGAATGGACAGGGATAGCGAAAAAACTGTTTTTT.

The gene calls are TRBV4-1 and TRBJ2-3, with 7 bases identical to TRBD1. Germline values: CDR1 MGHRA, CDR2 YSYEKL. The CDR3 has 17 residues. The trim removed 4 bases at V and 0 bases at J, leaving 10 bases unmatched. As DNA, the CDR3 is TGCGCCAGCAGCCTCGTCAGCGGACAGGTTAGCACAGATACGCAGTATTTT. This encodes CASSLVSGQVSTDTQYF.

This chain joins TRBV30 and TRBJ2-7, with 7 nucleotides matching TRBD1. Germline V gene data show CDR1 as GTSNPN and CDR2 as SVGIG (reference sequence). V dropped 1 base and J dropped 4; count of bases not matched to a gene: 10. The CDR3 consists of 15 residues. The CDR3 reads CAWSAARGGLYEQYF. CDR3 nucleotides: TGTGCCTGGAGTGCGGCGAGAGGGGGCCTTTACGAGCAGTACTTC.

V and J are TRBV15 and TRBJ2-2; a weak D match, TRBD2 (6 bases). The germline V gene has CDR1 LNHNV and CDR2 YYDKDF (reference sequence). The length of the CDR3 is 17 residues. Trimming shortened V by 0 bases and J by 4 bases, and 15 bases separated the two germline ends. CDR3 DNA sequence: TGTGCCACCAGCAGAGATAAAGTAGCGGAGGCCACCGGGGAGCTGTTTTTT. Its protein is CATSRDKVAEATGELFF.

The chain combines TRBV7-9 with TRBJ2-1; unclear D gene. V was pared by 1 base and J by 7 bases, with 8 bases between. CDR3 length equals 13 residues. Germline loops: CDR1 SEHNR, CDR2 FQNEAQ (reference sequence). Written as DNA, the CDR3 is TGTGCCAGCAGCTTAGGGTTGGCTAATGAGCAGTTCTTC. Its translation is CASSLGLANEQFF.